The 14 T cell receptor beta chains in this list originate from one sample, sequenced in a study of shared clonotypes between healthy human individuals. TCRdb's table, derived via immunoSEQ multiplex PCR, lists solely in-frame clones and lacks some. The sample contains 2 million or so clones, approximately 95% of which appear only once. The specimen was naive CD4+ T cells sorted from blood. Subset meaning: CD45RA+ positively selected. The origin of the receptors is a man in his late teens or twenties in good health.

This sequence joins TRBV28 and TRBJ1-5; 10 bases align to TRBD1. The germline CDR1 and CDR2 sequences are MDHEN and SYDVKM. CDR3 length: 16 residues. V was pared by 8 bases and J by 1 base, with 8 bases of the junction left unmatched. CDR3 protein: CASGQGVPSSNQPQHF. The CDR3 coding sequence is TGTGCCAGCGGACAGGGGGTCCCCTCCAGCAATCAGCCCCAGCATTTT.

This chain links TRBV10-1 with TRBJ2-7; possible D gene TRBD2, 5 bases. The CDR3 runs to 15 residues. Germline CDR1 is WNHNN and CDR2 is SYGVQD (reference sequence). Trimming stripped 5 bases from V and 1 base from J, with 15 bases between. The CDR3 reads CASSTERVGSYEQYF. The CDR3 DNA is TGCGCCAGCAGTACCGAGAGGGTCGGTTCCTACGAGCAGTACTTC.

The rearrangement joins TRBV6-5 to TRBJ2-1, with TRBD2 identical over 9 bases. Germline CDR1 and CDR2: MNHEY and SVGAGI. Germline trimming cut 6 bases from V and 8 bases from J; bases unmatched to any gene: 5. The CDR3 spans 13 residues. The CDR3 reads CASRPSGADEQFF. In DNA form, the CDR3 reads TGTGCCAGCAGGCCTAGCGGGGCAGATGAGCAGTTCTTC.

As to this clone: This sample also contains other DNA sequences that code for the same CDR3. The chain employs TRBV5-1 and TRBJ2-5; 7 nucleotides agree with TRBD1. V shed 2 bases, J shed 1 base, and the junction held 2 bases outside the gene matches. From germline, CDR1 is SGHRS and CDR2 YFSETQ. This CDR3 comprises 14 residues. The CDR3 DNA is TGCGCCAGCAGCTTAGGACAGGTCCAAGAGACCCAGTACTTC. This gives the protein CASSLGQVQETQYF.

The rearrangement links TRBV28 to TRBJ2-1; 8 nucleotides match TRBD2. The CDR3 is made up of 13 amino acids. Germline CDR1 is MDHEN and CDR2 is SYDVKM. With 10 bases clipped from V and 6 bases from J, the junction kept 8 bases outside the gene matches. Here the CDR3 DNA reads TGTGCCACCGGGGGGGGGCCCAGCAATGAGCAGTTCTTC. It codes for CATGGGPSNEQFF.

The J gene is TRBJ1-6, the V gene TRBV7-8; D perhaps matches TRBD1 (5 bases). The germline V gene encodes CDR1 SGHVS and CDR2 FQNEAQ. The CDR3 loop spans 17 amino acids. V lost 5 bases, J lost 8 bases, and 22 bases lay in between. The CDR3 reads CASSEVRFVGVHSPLHF. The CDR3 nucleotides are TGTGCCAGCAGCGAGGTCCGGTTTGTGGGGGTGCATTCACCCCTCCACTTT.

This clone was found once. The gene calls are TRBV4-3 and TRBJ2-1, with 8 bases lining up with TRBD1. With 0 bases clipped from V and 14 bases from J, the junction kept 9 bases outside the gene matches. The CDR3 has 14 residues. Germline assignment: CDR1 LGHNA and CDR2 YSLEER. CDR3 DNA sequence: TGCGCCAGCAGCCAAGACGTCGTCAGGGGGCAAAAGTTCTTC. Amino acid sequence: CASSQDVVRGQKFF.

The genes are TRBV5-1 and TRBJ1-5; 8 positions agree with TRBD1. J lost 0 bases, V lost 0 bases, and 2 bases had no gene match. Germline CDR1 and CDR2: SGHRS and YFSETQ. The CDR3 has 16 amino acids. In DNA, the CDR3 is TGCGCCAGCAGCTTGGGGACAGGGACTAGCAATCAGCCCCAGCATTTT. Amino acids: CASSLGTGTSNQPQHF.

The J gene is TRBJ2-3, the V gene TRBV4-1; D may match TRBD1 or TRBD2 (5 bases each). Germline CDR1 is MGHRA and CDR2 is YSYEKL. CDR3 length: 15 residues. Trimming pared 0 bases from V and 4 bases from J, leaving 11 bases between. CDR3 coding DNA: TGCGCCAGCAGCCAAGATCCCGGGGCCGCAGATACGCAGTATTTT. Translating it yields CASSQDPGAADTQYF.

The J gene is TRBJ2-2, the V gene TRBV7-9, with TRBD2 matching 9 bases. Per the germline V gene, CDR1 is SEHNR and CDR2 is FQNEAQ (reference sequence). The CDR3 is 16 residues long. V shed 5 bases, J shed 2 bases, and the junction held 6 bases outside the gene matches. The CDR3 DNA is TGTGCCAGCAGCATTATAGCGGGAGTTAACACCGGGGAGCTGTTTTTT. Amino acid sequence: CASSIIAGVNTGELFF.

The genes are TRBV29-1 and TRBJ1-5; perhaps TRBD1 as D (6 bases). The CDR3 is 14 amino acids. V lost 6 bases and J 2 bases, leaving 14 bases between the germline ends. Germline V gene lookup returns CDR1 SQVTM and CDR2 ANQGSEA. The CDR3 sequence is CSVKQGGGNQPQHF. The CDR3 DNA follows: TGCAGCGTCAAACAGGGAGGCGGCAATCAGCCCCAGCATTTT.

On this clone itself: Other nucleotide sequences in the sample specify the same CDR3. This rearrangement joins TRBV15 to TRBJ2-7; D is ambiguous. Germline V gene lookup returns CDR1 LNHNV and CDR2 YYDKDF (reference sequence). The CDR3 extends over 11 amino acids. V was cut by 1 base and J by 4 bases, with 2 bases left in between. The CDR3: CATSRGYEQYF. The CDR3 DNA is TGTGCCACCAGCAGAGGTTACGAGCAGTACTTC.

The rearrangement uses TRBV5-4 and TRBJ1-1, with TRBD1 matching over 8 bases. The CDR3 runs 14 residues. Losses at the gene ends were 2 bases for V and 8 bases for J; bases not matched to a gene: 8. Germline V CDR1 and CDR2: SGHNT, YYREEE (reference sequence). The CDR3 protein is CASSFLDREVEAFF. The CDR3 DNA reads TGTGCCAGCAGCTTCCTGGACAGGGAGGTCGAAGCTTTCTTT.

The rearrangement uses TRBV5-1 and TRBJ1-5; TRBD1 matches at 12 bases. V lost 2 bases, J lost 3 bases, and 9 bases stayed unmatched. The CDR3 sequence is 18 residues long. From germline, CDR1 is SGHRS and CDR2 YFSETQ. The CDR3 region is CASSLTPGQGAPNQPQHF. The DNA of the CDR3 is TGCGCCAGCAGCTTAACTCCGGGACAGGGGGCCCCCAATCAGCCCCAGCATTTT.